This T cell receptor beta chain was recovered during a study of blood T cell repertoires in COVID-19. Study overall: Sites in the United States, Italy and Spain provided acute and convalescent COVID-19 samples. Sources were T cells, B-cell-depleted T cells, or PBMCs; the material itself was cDNA or gDNA.

The CDR3 loop spans 15 amino acids. CDR1 is SGDLS and CDR2 is YYNGEE in the germline V gene. V gave up 4 bases and J gave up 0 bases, with 13 bases separating them. As processed by the authors: Reference gene primers were amplified, and this amplification served to estimate nucleated cell counts. TCRdb keeps only in-frame clones here, not all; method: immunoSEQ multiplex PCR. The V and J calls and clone size were taken over from that table, and D and trimming were inferred from the DNA. This sample has 300,000 to 450,000 clones, with around 84% found just once. This receptor was identified in a woman aged 18-30 years with acute or convalescent COVID-19. Sample: peripheral blood. The V gene is TRBV9, the J gene TRBJ1-2; no reliable D call. The CDR3 here is CASSPSPIANYGYTF. Written as DNA, the CDR3 is TGTGCCAGCAGCCCGAGTCCCATAGCTAACTATGGCTACACCTTC. Looking up the rest from reference TRBV9 and TRBJ1-2 gives the full variable domain: DSGVTQTPKHLITATGQRVTLRCSPRSGDLSVYWYQQSLDQGLQFLIQYYNGEERAKGNILERFSAQQFPDLHSELNLSSLELGDSALYFCASSPSPIANYGYTFGSGTRLTVV.